The next 9 T cell receptor beta chains were all read from a single sample in a study of blood T cell repertoires in COVID-19. Libraries were prepared by immunoSEQ multiplex PCR; TCRdb keeps only in-frame clonotypes and omits some of them. The sample yields a few hundred thousand clones, more than 75% seen once. The sequencing sample was made of peripheral blood. These receptors came from a middle-aged woman who had recovered from COVID-19.

The rearrangement uses TRBV7-2 and TRBJ2-5; no firm D call. CDR3 length: 13 residues. V shed 3 bases and J shed 2 bases, with 7 bases lying between them. Germline V lookup: CDR1 SGHTA, CDR2 FQGNSA. This CDR3 is CASSLSQQETQYF. In nucleotides, the CDR3 is TGTGCCAGCAGCTTGAGTCAACAAGAGACCCAGTACTTC.

This chain links TRBV29-1 with TRBJ2-1, with 9 bases identical to TRBD2. From germline, CDR1 is SQVTM and CDR2 ANQGSEA. Trimming at V came to 5 bases and at J to 11 bases, leaving 10 bases not matched to a gene. The CDR3 is made up of 13 amino acids. The DNA of the CDR3 is TGCAGCGTTACCCGGGCTAGCGGGACTCAGCAGTTCTTC. Translated: CSVTRASGTQQFF.

The chain is built from TRBV25-1 and TRBJ1-5, with TRBD1 as a possible D gene (5 bases). The CDR3 has 14 residues. Trimming pared 8 bases from V and 0 bases from J, leaving 11 bases between. Germline V gene lookup returns CDR1 MGHDK and CDR2 SYGVNS. This CDR3 reads CASSGLSSNQPQHF. Here the CDR3 DNA reads TGTGCCAGCTCGGGACTCAGTAGCAATCAGCCCCAGCATTTT.

The chain links TRBV5-1 to TRBJ2-3; unclear D gene. Germline lookup yields CDR1 SGHRS and CDR2 YFSETQ. Trimming took off 4 bases at V and 6 bases at J, with 12 bases between the two ends. The CDR3 loop spans 13 amino acids. The DNA for the CDR3 is TGCGCCAGCAGCATTACCGGTCGGGATACGCAGTATTTT. It yields the protein CASSITGRDTQYF.

The CDR3 nucleotides read TGTGCCAGCAGCTTAGGGGCGGGGGTACGCACAGATACGCAGTATTTT. This sequence encodes CASSLGAGVRTDTQYF. This chain links TRBV7-2 with TRBJ2-3; 7 positions match TRBD2. Germline V CDR1 and CDR2: SGHTA, FQGNSA. Trimming removed 1 base from V and 1 base from J; junction bases left unmatched: 5. This CDR3 contains 16 residues.

The table lists this clone with a count of one. This chain connects TRBV10-2 to TRBJ2-2; 9 bases are shared with TRBD2. J gave up 5 bases and V 6 bases, and 10 bases lay outside the gene matches. Germline-derived CDR1 and CDR2 are WSHSY and SAAADI. The CDR3 runs to 16 residues. The CDR3 coding sequence is TGCGCCAGCAGGGACGGGGTAGCGGGAGATACCGGGGAGCTGTTTTTT. This gives the protein CASRDGVAGDTGELFF.

The gene calls are TRBV9 and TRBJ1-2; no firm D call. From germline, CDR1 is SGDLS and CDR2 YYNGEE. The CDR3 runs 10 residues. Trimming removed 6 bases at V and 8 bases at J, with 8 bases between. CDR3 amino acids: CASTGAGYTF. The DNA of the CDR3 is TGTGCCAGCACCGGTGCCGGCTACACCTTC.

V gene TRBV29-1 combines with J gene TRBJ2-2; 7 bases line up with TRBD2. The CDR3 has 18 amino acids. J gave up 3 bases and V 1 base, and 14 bases lay outside the gene matches. Germline-derived CDR1 and CDR2 are SQVTM and ANQGSEA. Written as DNA, the CDR3 is TGCAGCGTTGAAGGGATAGCGGGCCTAGTCGGGGACACCGGGGAGCTGTTTTTT. This codes for CSVEGIAGLVGDTGELFF.

About this clone: Other DNA sequences of this sample code for an identical CDR3. The chain joins TRBV7-2 to TRBJ2-1; D is unclear. The V gene lost 5 bases and the J gene lost 0 bases, with 8 bases spanning the gap. CDR1 SGHTA and CDR2 FQGNSA come from the germline V gene. The CDR3 has 14 amino acids. The CDR3: CASSLGGSYNEQFF. In DNA, the CDR3 is TGTGCCAGCAGCCTCGGTGGCTCCTACAATGAGCAGTTCTTC.